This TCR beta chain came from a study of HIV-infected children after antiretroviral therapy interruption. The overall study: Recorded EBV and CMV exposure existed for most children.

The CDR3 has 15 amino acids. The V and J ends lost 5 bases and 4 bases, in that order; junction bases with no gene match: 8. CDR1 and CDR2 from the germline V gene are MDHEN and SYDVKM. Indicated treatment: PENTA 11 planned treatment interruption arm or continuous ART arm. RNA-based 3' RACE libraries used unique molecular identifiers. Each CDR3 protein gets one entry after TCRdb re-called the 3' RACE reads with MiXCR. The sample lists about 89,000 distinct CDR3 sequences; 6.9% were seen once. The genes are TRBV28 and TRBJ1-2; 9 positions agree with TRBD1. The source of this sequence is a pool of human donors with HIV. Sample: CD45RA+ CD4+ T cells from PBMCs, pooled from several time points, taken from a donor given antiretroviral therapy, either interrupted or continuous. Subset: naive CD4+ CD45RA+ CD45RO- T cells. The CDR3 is CASSAISTGGYGYTF. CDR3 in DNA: TGTGCCAGCAGTGCTATTTCGACAGGGGGCTATGGCTACACCTTC.